The clone carrying this T cell receptor (beta chain) occurred many times. Antigen: not known. TCRdb re-analysed the 5' RACE reads in MiXCR, keeping a single row per CDR3 protein. The sample yields 51,000 or so distinct CDR3 sequences, 7.4% seen once. Time point of the sample: blood at routine non-recurrence follow-up after resection. Frozen PBMC, nontumor lung or tumor provided whole RNA, which was sequenced unsorted. This record belongs to a study of spatial heterogeneity in lung cancer. Study at large: Taken at a median of around 22 months after resection, follow-up PBMC samples underwent sequencing when available. Alpha-chain sequences were consistently detected in smaller numbers than beta-chain sequences.

Points from the study as a whole: There were more appearances of ubiquitous expanded tumor TCRs in blood at resection than at follow-up.

Germline loops: CDR1 SGHAT, CDR2 FQNNGV. This CDR3 has 13 residues. V was trimmed by 1 base and J by 7 bases, leaving 10 bases between them. V usage is TRBV11-2 and J usage is TRBJ1-1; no clear D. Sequencing was performed on PBMCs, taken at follow-up. The source of this sequence is a female donor with early-stage non-small cell lung cancer. For the CDR3, the DNA is TGTGCCAGCAGCTTAGGTCGGGTCAATGAAGCTTTCTTT. Amino acid sequence: CASSLGRVNEAFF.